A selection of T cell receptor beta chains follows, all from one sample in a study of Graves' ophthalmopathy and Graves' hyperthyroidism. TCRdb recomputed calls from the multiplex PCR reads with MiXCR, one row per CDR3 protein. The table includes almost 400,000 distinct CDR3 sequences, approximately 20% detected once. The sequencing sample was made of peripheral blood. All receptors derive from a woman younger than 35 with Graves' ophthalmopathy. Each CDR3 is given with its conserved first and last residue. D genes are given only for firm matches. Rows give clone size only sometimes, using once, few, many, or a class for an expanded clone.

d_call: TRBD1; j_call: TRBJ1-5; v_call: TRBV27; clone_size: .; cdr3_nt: TGTGCCAGCAGCCAAGACAGGGGTGATCAGCCCCAGCATTTT; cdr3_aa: CASSQDRGDQPQHF
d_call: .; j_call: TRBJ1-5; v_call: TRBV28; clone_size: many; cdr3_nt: TGTGCCAGCAGTTTTCCTTGGCAGGTTCCTTATAGCAATCAGCCCCAGCATTTT; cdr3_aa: CASSFPWQVPYSNQPQHF
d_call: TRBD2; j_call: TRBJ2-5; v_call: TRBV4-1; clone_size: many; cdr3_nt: TGCGCCAGCAGCCAAGACGGAGCGGGAGGCCCGAGGGGAGAGACCCAGTACTTC; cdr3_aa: CASSQDGAGGPRGETQYF
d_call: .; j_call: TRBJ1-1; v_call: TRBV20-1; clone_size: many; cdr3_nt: TGCAGTGCTAGGGACCTCAGTGAAGCTTTCTTT; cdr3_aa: CSARDLSEAFF
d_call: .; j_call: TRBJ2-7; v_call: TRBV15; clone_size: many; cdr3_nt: TGTGCCACCAGCCCTACGGCCGGGACGCTGGCGGGGGAGCAGTACTTC; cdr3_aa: CATSPTAGTLAGEQYF
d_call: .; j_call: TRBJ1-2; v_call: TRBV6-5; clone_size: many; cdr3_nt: TGTGCCAGCAGTTCGTGGATCGATTCTAACTATGGCTACACCTTC; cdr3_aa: CASSSWIDSNYGYTF
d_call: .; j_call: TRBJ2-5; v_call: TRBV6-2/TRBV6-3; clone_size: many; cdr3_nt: TGTGCCAGCAGTTACGAGGGAGGCGCCGCGATGCAAGAGACCCAGTACTTC; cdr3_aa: CASSYEGGAAMQETQYF
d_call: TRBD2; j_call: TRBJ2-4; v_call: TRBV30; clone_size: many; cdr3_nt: TGTGCCTGGAGTGTGGAATCGGGGGCTAGCGGGGGCCTGGGGAACATTCAGTACTTC; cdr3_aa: CAWSVESGASGGLGNIQYF
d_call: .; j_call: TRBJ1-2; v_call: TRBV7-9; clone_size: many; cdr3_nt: TGTGCCAGCAGCTTCACATCGGGCGGCTACACCTTC; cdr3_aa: CASSFTSGGYTF
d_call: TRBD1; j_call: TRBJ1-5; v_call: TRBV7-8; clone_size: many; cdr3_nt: TGTGCCAGCAGCTTTCGACAGGGAAGCAATCAGCCCCAGCATTTT; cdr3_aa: CASSFRQGSNQPQHF
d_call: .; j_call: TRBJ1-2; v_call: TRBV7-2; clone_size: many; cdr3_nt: TGTGCCAGCAGCTTAGCCGATTATGGCTACACCTTC; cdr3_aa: CASSLADYGYTF
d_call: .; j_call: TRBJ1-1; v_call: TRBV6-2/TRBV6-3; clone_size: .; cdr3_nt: TGTGCCAGCAGTCTCGGCGGGGGGAAAGCTTTCTTT; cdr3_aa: CASSLGGGKAFF
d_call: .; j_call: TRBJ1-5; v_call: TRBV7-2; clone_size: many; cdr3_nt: TGTGCCAGCAGCTTAGCGCAAGGGGGCAATCAGCCCCAGCATTTT; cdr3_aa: CASSLAQGGNQPQHF
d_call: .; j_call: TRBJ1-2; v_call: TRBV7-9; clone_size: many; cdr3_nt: TGTGCCAGCAGCCTAGAATCCCCAGCTAACTATGGCTACACCTTC; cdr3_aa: CASSLESPANYGYTF
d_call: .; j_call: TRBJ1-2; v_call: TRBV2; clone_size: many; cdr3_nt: TGTGCCACGCCCCACAAATATGGCTACACCTTC; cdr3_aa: CATPHKYGYTF
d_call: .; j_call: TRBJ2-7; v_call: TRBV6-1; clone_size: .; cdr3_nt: TGTGCCAGCAGGGCGCCGGGACAACACGAGCAGTACTTC; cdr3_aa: CASRAPGQHEQYF
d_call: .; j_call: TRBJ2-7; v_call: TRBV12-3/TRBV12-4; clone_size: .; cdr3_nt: TGTGCCAGCAGTTTATGGGCAGATCTAGGCTACGAGCAGTACTTC; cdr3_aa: CASSLWADLGYEQYF
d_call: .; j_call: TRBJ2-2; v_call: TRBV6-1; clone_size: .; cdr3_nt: TGTGCCAGCCTCCCCGGGACACCAACCGGGGAGCTGTTTTTT; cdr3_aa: CASLPGTPTGELFF
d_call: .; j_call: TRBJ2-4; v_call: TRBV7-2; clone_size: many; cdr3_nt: TGTGCCAGCAGCATGTCCCCCACCCCGGCCAAAAACATTCAGTACTTC; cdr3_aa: CASSMSPTPAKNIQYF
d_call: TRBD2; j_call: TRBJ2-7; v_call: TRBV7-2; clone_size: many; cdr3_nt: TGTGCCAGCAGCGGGGTTGGGGGAGGGCCTTACGAGCAGTACTTC; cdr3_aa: CASSGVGGGPYEQYF
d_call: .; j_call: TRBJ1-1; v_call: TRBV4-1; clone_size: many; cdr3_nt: TGCGCCAGCAGCCTAGATTTGGACAGTCTGGCTTTCTTT; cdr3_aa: CASSLDLDSLAFF
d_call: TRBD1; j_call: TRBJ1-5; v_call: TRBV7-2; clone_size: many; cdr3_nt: TGTGCCAGCAGCCCCGACAGGGGAAACAATCAGCCCCAGCATTTT; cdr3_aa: CASSPDRGNNQPQHF
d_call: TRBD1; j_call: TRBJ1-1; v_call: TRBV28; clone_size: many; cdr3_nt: TGTGCCAGCCGGGACAGGGGGCGCGGGGCTGAAGCTTTCTTT; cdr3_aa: CASRDRGRGAEAFF
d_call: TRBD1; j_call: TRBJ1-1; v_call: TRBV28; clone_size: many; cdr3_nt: TGTGCCAGCAGCCTAAACAGGGGCACTTCGGCTTTCTTT; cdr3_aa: CASSLNRGTSAFF
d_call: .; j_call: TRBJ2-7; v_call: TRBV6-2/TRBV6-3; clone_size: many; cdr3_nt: TGTGCCAGCAGTTCGACAGGTTCCTACTACGAGCAGTACTTC; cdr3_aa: CASSSTGSYYEQYF
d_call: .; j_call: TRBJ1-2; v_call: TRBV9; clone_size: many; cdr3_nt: TGTGCCAGCAGCGGCGGTGGGGGCCCTTATGGCTACACCTTC; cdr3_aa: CASSGGGGPYGYTF
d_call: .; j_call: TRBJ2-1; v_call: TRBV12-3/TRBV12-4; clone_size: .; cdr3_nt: TGTGCCAGCAGTTTAGCCGCGCCCGGGAGACCCTACAATGAGCAGTTCTTC; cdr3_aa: CASSLAAPGRPYNEQFF
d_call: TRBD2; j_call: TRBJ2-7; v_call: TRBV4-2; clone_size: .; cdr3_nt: TGTGCCAGCAGCCACCTCCCCGGGAGGGAAAAGAATCCCTACGAGCAGTACTTC; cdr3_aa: CASSHLPGREKNPYEQYF
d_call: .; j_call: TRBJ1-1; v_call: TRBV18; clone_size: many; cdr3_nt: TGTGCCAGCTCACCACCGTCGACAGTGAACACTGAAGCTTTCTTT; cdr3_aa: CASSPPSTVNTEAFF
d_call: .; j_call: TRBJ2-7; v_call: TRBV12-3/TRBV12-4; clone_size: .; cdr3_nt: TGTGCCAGCAGTTTATCCACCGTGGGTGGGGGGTACTTC; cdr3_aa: CASSLSTVGGGYF
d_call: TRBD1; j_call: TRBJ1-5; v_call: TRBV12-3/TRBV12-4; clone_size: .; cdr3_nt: TGTGCCAGCAGTTCGACAGGGTCGGATCAGCCCCAGCATTTT; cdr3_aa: CASSSTGSDQPQHF
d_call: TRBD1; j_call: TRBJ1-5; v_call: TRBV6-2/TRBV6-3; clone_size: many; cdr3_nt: TGTGCCAGCAGTTGGATCAGGGGGTTGGAGCCCCAGCATTTT; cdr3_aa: CASSWIRGLEPQHF
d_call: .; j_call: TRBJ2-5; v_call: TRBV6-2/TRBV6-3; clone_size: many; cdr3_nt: TGTGCCAGCAGTCCCGGGACTCGGCCATATCAAGAGACCCAGTACTTC; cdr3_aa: CASSPGTRPYQETQYF
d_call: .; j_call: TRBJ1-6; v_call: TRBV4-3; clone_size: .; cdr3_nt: TGCGCCAGCAACCAAGATCAGGGGTGGTATAATTCACCCCTCCACTTT; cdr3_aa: CASNQDQGWYNSPLHF
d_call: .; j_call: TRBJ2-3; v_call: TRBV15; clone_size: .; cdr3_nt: TGTGCCACCAGCAGAGACCCCAACACAGATACGCAGTATTTT; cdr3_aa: CATSRDPNTDTQYF
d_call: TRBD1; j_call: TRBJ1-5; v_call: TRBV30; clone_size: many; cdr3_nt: TGTGCCTGGAGACCAACAGGGGGCAGGAATCAGCCCCAGCATTTT; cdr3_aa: CAWRPTGGRNQPQHF
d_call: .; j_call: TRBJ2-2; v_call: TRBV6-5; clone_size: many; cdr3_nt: TGTGCCAGCAGATCCCCTCTTAGGCAGCGGAGGGCGAACACCGGGGAGCTGTTTTTT; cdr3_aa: CASRSPLRQRRANTGELFF
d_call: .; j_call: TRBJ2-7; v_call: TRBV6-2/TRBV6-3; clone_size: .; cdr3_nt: TGTGCCAGCAGTTACAGGAACGGGGGCTACGAGCAGTACTTC; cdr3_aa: CASSYRNGGYEQYF
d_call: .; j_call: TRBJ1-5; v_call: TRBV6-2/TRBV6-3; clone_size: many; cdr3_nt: TGTGCCAGCAGTTACAGTTACAGTCAGCCCCAGCATTTT; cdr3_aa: CASSYSYSQPQHF
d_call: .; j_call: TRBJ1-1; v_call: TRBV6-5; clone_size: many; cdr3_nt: TGTGCCAGCAGTTATCGCCCTGAAGCTTTCTTT; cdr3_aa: CASSYRPEAFF
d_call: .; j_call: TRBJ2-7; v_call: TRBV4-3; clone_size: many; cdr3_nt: TGCGCCAGCAGCCACGGACAGCGAGGGGACTCCTACGAGCAGTACTTC; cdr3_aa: CASSHGQRGDSYEQYF
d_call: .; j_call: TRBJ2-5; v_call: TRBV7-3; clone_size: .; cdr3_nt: TGTGCCAGCAGCTTAGCGGGAATGGACTCAGAGACCCAGTACTTC; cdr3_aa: CASSLAGMDSETQYF
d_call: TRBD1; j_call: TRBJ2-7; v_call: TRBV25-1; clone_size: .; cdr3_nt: TGTGCCAGCAGTGCCATGGGACAGTACTACGAGCAGTACTTC; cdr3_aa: CASSAMGQYYEQYF
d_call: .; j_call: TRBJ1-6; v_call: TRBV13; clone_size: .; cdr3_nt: TGTGCCAGCAGCTCATCGGCCCTGGACACCTATAATTCACCCCTCCACTTT; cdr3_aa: CASSSSALDTYNSPLHF
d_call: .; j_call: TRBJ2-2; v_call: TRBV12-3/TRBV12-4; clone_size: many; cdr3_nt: TGTGCCAGCGGAATCTACAGGGCTAGCACCGGGGAGCTGTTTTTT; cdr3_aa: CASGIYRASTGELFF
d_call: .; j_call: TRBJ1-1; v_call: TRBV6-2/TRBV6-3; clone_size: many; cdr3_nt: TGTGCCAGCAGGACTGACATGAACACTGAAGCTTTCTTT; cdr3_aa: CASRTDMNTEAFF
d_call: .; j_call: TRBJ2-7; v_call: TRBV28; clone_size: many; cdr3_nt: TGTGCCAGCATCCGACGGGGCAGGGAATACGAGCAGTACTTC; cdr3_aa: CASIRRGREYEQYF
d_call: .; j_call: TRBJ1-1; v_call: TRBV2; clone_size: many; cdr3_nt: TGTGCCAGCAGTCAACAGGTATCTAGGGCTGAAGCTTTCTTT; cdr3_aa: CASSQQVSRAEAFF
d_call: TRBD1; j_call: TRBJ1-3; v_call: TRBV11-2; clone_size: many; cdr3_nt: TGTGCCAGCAGCACATACAGGGGAGACACCATATATTTT; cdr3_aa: CASSTYRGDTIYF
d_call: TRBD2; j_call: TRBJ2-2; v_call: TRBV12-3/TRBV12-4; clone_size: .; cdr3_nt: TGTGCCAGCAGCGGACTAGCGGGAGTTGTTGGGGAGCTGTTTTTT; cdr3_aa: CASSGLAGVVGELFF
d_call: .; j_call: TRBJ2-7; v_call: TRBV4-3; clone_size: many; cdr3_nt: TGCGCCAGCAATCGGGATCTTAGCTCCTACGAGCAGTACTTC; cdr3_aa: CASNRDLSSYEQYF
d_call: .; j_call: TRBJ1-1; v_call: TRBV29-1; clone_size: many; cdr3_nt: TGCAACGTCCTGGACAGCACTTTGAACACTGAAGCTTTCTTT; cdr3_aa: CNVLDSTLNTEAFF
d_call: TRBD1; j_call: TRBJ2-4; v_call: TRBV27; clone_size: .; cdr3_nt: TGTGCCAGCAGTACAGGGGGCACAGCCAAAAACATTCAGTACTTC; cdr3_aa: CASSTGGTAKNIQYF
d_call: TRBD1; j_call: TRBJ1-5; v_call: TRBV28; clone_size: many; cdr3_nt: TGTGCCAGCCGCTTAGGGGACAGGGGCAATCAGCCCCAGCATTTT; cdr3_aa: CASRLGDRGNQPQHF
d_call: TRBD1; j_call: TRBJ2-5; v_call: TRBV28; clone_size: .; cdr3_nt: TGTGCCAGCAGTTTTTTGGGGACAGGGGGCCAAGAGACCCAGTACTTC; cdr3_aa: CASSFLGTGGQETQYF
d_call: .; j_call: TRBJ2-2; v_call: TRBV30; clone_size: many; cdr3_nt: TGTGCCTGGAGTGTAAAAAGAGGGTCCCCCGGGGAGCTGTTTTTT; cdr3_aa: CAWSVKRGSPGELFF
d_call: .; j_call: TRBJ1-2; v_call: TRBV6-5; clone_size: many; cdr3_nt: TGTGCCAGCAGTTCAGGGAGCAGCTACACCTTC; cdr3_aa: CASSSGSSYTF
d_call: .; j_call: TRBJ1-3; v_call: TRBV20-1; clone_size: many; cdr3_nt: TGCAGTGCCCGGACTGGGGGAGGCTTTGGAAACACCATATATTTT; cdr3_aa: CSARTGGGFGNTIYF
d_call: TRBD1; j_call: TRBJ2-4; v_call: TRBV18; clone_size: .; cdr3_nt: TGTGCCAGCTCATCTATCCCAGGGGGTCTAGCCAAAAACATTCAGTACTTC; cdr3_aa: CASSSIPGGLAKNIQYF